The clone carrying this T cell receptor beta chain was recorded once. The antigen is unknown. CDR1 and CDR2 from the germline V gene are MNHEY and SVGEGT. V was pared by 7 bases and J by 1 base, with 11 bases between. This CDR3 has 14 amino acids. The second PCR ran about 6 to 12 cycles with a sample-barcoded 5' primer and J-beta primers. TCRdb processed the 5' RACE reads anew with MiXCR; each CDR3 protein has one entry. The sample shows about 640,000 distinct CDR3 sequences, approximately 30% of them seen only once. The source of the sample is a study of blood T cells in healthy people across ages. The wider study: Roughly one uniquely barcoded beta molecule per two T cells was captured.

General observations from the study: PBMCs left unsorted prevented a conclusive naive versus antigen-experienced comparison.

The sequenced sample was blood. This clonotype originated in an elderly woman in good health. The chain carries TRBV6-2 or TRBV6-3 and TRBJ1-5; D remains unclear. The CDR3 sequence: CASTPTQSNQPQHF. CDR3 coding DNA: TGTGCCAGCACCCCAACCCAGAGCAATCAGCCCCAGCATTTT.